Included here is one T cell receptor beta chain sequence, with context. The antigen this receptor binds is unknown. No clone much larger than this one lies a single base away; base qualities are absent. This sample is drawn from a study of breast tumors, draining lymph nodes, adjacent tissues (dated by TCRdb to the mid-2010s). A note on the overall study: Breast cancer patients provided tumor, adjacent nontumor tissue and axillary lymph nodes, and the study compared the TCR beta repertoires across these three sources. The study was designed to assess the relationships and possible T-cell exchange between tumor, surrounding tissue and draining lymph node repertoires in human breast cancer. Results the study describes overall, beyond this receptor: T-cell repertoire diversity in tumors was found to be lower than in lymph nodes but higher than in nontumor tissue, and preferential V and J gene usage was observed. The data were considered consistent with the idea that most tumor T cells come from the lymph node and then expand in tumor tissue. The study presented the conclusion that tumor T cells originate in lymph nodes as consistent with a hypothesis, not as something directly demonstrated. The similarity between tumor and nontumor tissue repertoires was significantly greater in luminal-like breast cancer than in basal-like breast cancer.

V sheds 3 bases and J sheds 7 bases, leaving 15 bases between their ends. Reading from cysteine to phenylalanine, the CDR3 counts 14 amino acids. Only CDR3 DNA remains: 42 bases, in frame from the first base. CDR1 and CDR2, looked up from the germline V gene (reference sequence), are DFQATT and SNEGSKA. The sequencer listed for this sample is Illumina HiSeq 2000. Multiplex PCR amplification was used to build the TCR beta chain libraries. High-throughput sequencing was used to analyze the amplified TCR beta chain products. TCRdb reprocessed the public reads (quality trimming at Q25 with fastp, clone calling with MiXCR) and kept in-frame beta chains. Each entry merges the rows of one CDR3 protein and shows their most common DNA and genes. The sample table contains roughly 220,000 distinct CDR3 sequences; only one count was recorded for less than 40% of them. The biggest ten clones account for roughly 3.5% of the sample.

Lymph node samples were obtained from the axillary draining lymph nodes of breast cancer patients. Sequenced material: axillary lymph node tissue. This TCR was recovered from a female donor with breast cancer. Some clones in this sample may be carry-over from other donors' samples. Recombination connected TRBV20-1 to TRBJ1-4, and possibly TRBD1, on 5 matching bases. The bases are TGCAGTGCTAGCGATCCCGGGGGGACTGAAAAACTGTTTTTT. Its amino acids are CSASDPGGTEKLFF.